This T cell receptor beta chain was captured by sequencing in a study of type 1 regulatory T cells (dated by TCRdb to 2020 to 2022). The study in broad terms: The study characterized an in vitro protocol that generated a Tr1-enriched, alloantigen-specific CD4 T cell product named T-allo10. T-allo10 was under clinical evaluation in patients with hematological malignancies receiving allogeneic hematopoietic stem cell transplantation.

The CDR3 covers 14 residues, taking in both the cysteine and the phenylalanine. The retained sequence is limited to the CDR3, 42 bases, with the frame set at the first base. CDR1 GTSNPN and CDR2 SVGIG were looked up in the germline V gene (reference sequence). The germline ends are 16 bases apart after V is trimmed by 5 bases and J by 2 bases. Sequencing relied on an Illumina MiSeq. TCRdb itself trimmed the public reads at Q25 with fastp, ran MiXCR and retained productive beta chains. All rows with the same CDR3 protein become a single entry with the most common DNA and genes. This sample holds tens of thousands of distinct CDR3 sequences; 55% to 80% were observed only once. Of the sample, roughly an eighth is held by the ten largest clones. Donor-derived T-allo10 cells were described as specific for host alloantigens, anergic, and capable of alloantigen-specific suppression. About this clonotype itself: It has no known antigen specificity. No much larger clone exists at a distance of one base, and base qualities are not known.

Sequenced: cultured T cells, either the whole culture or a sorted T cell fraction (not recorded which). Per the publication, the cell subset or site label means: Tr1-enriched cell product generated in vitro against host alloantigens. This receptor chain uses TRBV30 and TRBJ2-7, and TRBD2 may be the D gene, going by 5 matching bases. The TCR comes from a human donor in good health. The DNA sequence is given as TGTGCCTGGGATCCGGGAATGGGCGCCTACGAGCAGTACTTC. Translated, this is CAWDPGMGAYEQYF.